The 14 T cell receptor beta chains presented below share a single source sample, sequenced in a study of T cell responses to AZD1222 COVID-19 vaccine. The repertoire was sequenced with immunoSEQ multiplex PCR; TCRdb's copy has only in-frame clones and lacks some. The table includes tens of thousands of clones, roughly 87% detected once. Sequencing used peripheral blood, obtained on day 0 of AZD1222 vaccination. These receptors came from an adult in good health.

The chain has TRBV19 and TRBJ2-1; 10 bases map to TRBD1. CDR1 LNHDA and CDR2 SQIVND come from the germline V gene (reference sequence). This CDR3 has 15 amino acids. V shed 1 base, J shed 7 bases, and the junction held 4 bases outside the gene matches. Here the CDR3 DNA reads TGTGCCAGTAGTATAGTGGACAGGGGGTATAATGAGCAGTTCTTC. Residues: CASSIVDRGYNEQFF.

V and J are TRBV30 and TRBJ2-1; the D gene is possibly TRBD1 (6 bases). Per the germline V gene, CDR1 is GTSNPN and CDR2 is SVGIG (reference sequence). Trimming removed 2 bases at V and 9 bases at J, with 8 bases between. CDR3 length: 11 residues. CDR3: CAWSLGGEQFF. The CDR3 nucleotides are TGTGCCTGGAGTCTAGGGGGTGAGCAGTTCTTC.

The chain's CDR3 is CASSMAWGPNNQPQHF. CDR3 DNA: TGTGCCAGTAGTATGGCCTGGGGCCCGAACAATCAGCCCCAGCATTTT. The rearrangement links TRBV19 to TRBJ1-5; D may be TRBD1 (5 bases). Germline assignment: CDR1 LNHDA and CDR2 SQIVND (reference sequence). Trimming took off 3 bases at V and 3 bases at J, with 15 bases between the two ends. CDR3 length: 16 amino acids.

This clone was counted once. V gene TRBV9 combines with J gene TRBJ2-7; TRBD1 matches at 7 bases. Germline V gene sequence: CDR1 SGDLS, CDR2 YYNGEE. The CDR3 spans 15 residues. The trim removed 0 bases at V and 3 bases at J, leaving 6 bases unmatched. CDR3 amino acids: CASSVGTGEGYEQYF. In nucleotides, the CDR3 is TGTGCCAGCAGCGTAGGGACAGGAGAAGGCTACGAGCAGTACTTC.

The chain couples TRBV18 to TRBJ2-1; no firm D call. V gave up 0 bases and J gave up 2 bases, with 5 bases separating them. Germline CDR1 is KGHSH and CDR2 is LQKENI. This CDR3 is built from 14 residues. CDR3 amino acids: CASSPPKAYNEQFF. The CDR3 DNA sequence: TGTGCCAGCTCACCACCGAAGGCCTACAATGAGCAGTTCTTC. Full variable domain (remainder filled in from reference TRBV18 and TRBJ2-1): NAGVMQNPRHLVRRRGQEARLRCSPMKGHSHVYWYRQLPEEGLKFMVYLQKENIIDESGMPKERFSAEFPKEGPSILRIQQVVRGDSAAYFCASSPPKAYNEQFFGPGTRLTVL.

The chain uses TRBV27 and TRBJ2-1; TRBD2 matches 9 bases. After removal of 2 bases from V and 2 bases from J, the junction contained 1 base not matched to a gene. Germline V gene lookup returns CDR1 MNHEY and CDR2 SMNVEV (reference sequence). CDR3 size: 15 residues. The CDR3 protein is CASSLSGGTYNEQFF. The CDR3 coding sequence is TGTGCCAGCAGTTTAAGCGGGGGGACCTACAATGAGCAGTTCTTC.

This clone was recorded once. The V and J genes are TRBV5-1 and TRBJ2-3; D might be TRBD2 (5 bases). Trimming left V 4 bases short and J 6 bases short, with 15 bases between. Germline CDR1 and CDR2: SGHRS and YFSETQ. CDR3 size: 14 residues. The CDR3 DNA is TGCGCCAGCAGCCCCCGAGGGAGTCCGGATACGCAGTATTTT. Protein: CASSPRGSPDTQYF.

The rearrangement joins TRBV6-5 to TRBJ2-3, with 7 positions matching TRBD2. The trim removed 2 bases at V and 4 bases at J, leaving 6 bases unmatched. In germline, CDR1 is MNHEY, CDR2 SVGAGI. The CDR3 extends over 15 amino acids. The CDR3 loop is CASSYGGLVSDTQYF. The CDR3 DNA is TGTGCCAGCAGTTACGGAGGACTAGTTTCAGATACGCAGTATTTT.

V and J are TRBV28 and TRBJ2-7; D possibly corresponds to TRBD1 (5 bases). From germline, CDR1 is MDHEN and CDR2 SYDVKM. The CDR3 totals 14 residues. With 4 bases removed from V and 0 bases from J, the gap between germline ends came to 10 bases. CDR3 nucleotide sequence: TGTGCCAGCAGTTCTCCAGGGAACTCCTACGAGCAGTACTTC. Its protein product is CASSSPGNSYEQYF.

The chain couples TRBV11-2 to TRBJ1-4; the D gene is possibly TRBD1 (5 bases). Germline CDR1 reads SGHAT; CDR2 reads FQNNGV. With 6 bases removed from V and 8 bases from J, the gap between germline ends came to 13 bases. The length of the CDR3 is 13 residues. The CDR3 is CASSMGEGEKLFF. CDR3 in DNA: TGTGCCAGCAGTATGGGGGAAGGGGAAAAACTGTTTTTT.

The chain joins TRBV9 to TRBJ1-1; D unclear. Trimming removed 0 bases from V and 4 bases from J, with 7 bases in between. Germline V CDR1 and CDR2: SGDLS, YYNGEE. This CDR3 is 13 amino acids long. The CDR3 DNA is TGTGCCAGCAGCGTAGGCCAGTCCACTGAAGCTTTCTTT. As protein: CASSVGQSTEAFF.

This clone has more than one count but fewer than ten. The chain carries TRBV2 and TRBJ2-7, with 8 bases that match TRBD1. Trimming cost V 4 bases and J 2 bases; bases outside gene matches: 4. The CDR3 runs to 14 residues. Germline V gives CDR1 SNHLY, CDR2 FYNNEI. Here the CDR3 reads CASSADRGPYEQYF. As DNA, the CDR3 is TGTGCCAGCAGTGCCGACAGGGGCCCCTACGAGCAGTACTTC.

The V gene is TRBV7-8, the J gene TRBJ1-1, with D possibly being TRBD1 (6 bases). With 5 bases removed from V and 5 bases from J, the gap between germline ends came to 15 bases. CDR1 and CDR2 (germline): SGHVS, FQNEAQ. CDR3 length equals 14 residues. The CDR3 spells CASSPSGVGTEAFF. The CDR3 nucleotides are TGTGCCAGCAGCCCATCAGGGGTTGGGACTGAAGCTTTCTTT.

The chain has TRBV6-5 and TRBJ1-1; maybe TRBD1 (5 bases). CDR3 length: 14 residues. Trimming removed 6 bases at V and 0 bases at J, with 11 bases between. The V gene's germline CDR1 is MNHEY and CDR2 SVGAGI. This chain's CDR3 is CASRQGVMNTEAFF. The CDR3 DNA reads as TGTGCCAGCAGGCAGGGAGTCATGAACACTGAAGCTTTCTTT.